This is a list of T cell receptor beta chains from one sample in a study of cytomegalovirus exposure and HLA in healthy donors. Assay used: immunoSEQ multiplex PCR; TCRdb lists only in-frame clones, some missing. The profile covers about 69,000 clones, with approximately 70% appearing a single time and 12% to 15% taken by the ten largest. The sample was PBMCs. The receptors stem from a male donor in good health and CMV-seropositive. CDR3s include the opening cysteine and the closing phenylalanine or tryptophan. A D gene is named only where the DNA matches it firmly. Some rows have no size entry. The others give once, few or many, or a class for an expanded clone.

cdr3_length clone_size j_call d_call v_call cdr3_nt cdr3_aa
12 . TRBJ2-7 . TRBV7-9 TGTTCCAGCAGCTTGGGCGGGGACGAGCAGTACTTC CSSSLGGDEQYF
14 . TRBJ2-7 TRBD1 TRBV2 TGTGCCATTTCGCGACAGGGTAGAAGGGGCGAGCAGTACTTC CAISRQGRRGEQYF
18 . TRBJ2-4 . TRBV4-1 TGCGCCAGCAGTCAAAGGATTTTAGTGGGAGTAGCCAAAAACATTCAGTACTTC CASSQRILVGVAKNIQYF
12 . TRBJ1-5 . TRBV7-9 TGTGCCAGCAGCCCAATCAATCAGCCCCAGCATTTT CASSPINQPQHF
12 . TRBJ1-2 . TRBV28 TGTGCCAGCAGTTTGCAAGGAGGCGGCTACACCTTC CASSLQGGGYTF
14 . TRBJ1-5 . TRBV7-6 TGTGCCAGCAGCCCTTGGGCAGGGGATCAGCCCCAGCATTTT CASSPWAGDQPQHF
19 . TRBJ2-1 TRBD2 TRBV15 TGTGCCACCAGCAGAGACCCTGTCGCGCTAGCGGGCCCCTACAATGAGCAGTTCTTC CATSRDPVALAGPYNEQFF
14 . TRBJ2-2 TRBD2 TRBV29-1 TGCAGCGTTATAGCGGGAGTCACCACCGGGGAGCTGTTTTTT CSVIAGVTTGELFF
16 . TRBJ2-5 TRBD1 TRBV19 TGTGCCAGTAGTATAGGATTGGGACAGGGCCGGGAGACCCAGTACTTC CASSIGLGQGRETQYF
17 . TRBJ2-2 . TRBV30 TGTGCCTGGAGTGTACTGGGGGGGGCCGTCGGAGGCGGGGAGCTGTTTTTT CAWSVLGGAVGGGELFF
14 . TRBJ1-2 TRBD1 TRBV5-4 TGTGCCAGCAGCTTGTACAGGGGCAGCTATGGCTACACCTTC CASSLYRGSYGYTF
13 . TRBJ1-2 . TRBV11-1 TGTGCCAGCAGCTTAGAACAGAGTTATGGCTACACCTTC CASSLEQSYGYTF
14 . TRBJ2-7 TRBD1 TRBV5-6 TGTGCCAGCAGCTGGGGGACAGGGGGCTACGAGCAGTACTTC CASSWGTGGYEQYF
11 . TRBJ2-5 . TRBV2 TGTGCCAGCTATGGAGGAGGTACCCAGTACTTC CASYGGGTQYF
14 . TRBJ1-2 . TRBV7-9 TGTGCCAGCAGCTTAGACTCGGCGGACTATGGCTACACCTTC CASSLDSADYGYTF
14 . TRBJ2-7 . TRBV9 TGTGCCAGCAGCGTAGCCGACTCCCCCTACGAGCAGTACTTC CASSVADSPYEQYF
21 . TRBJ2-1 TRBD2 TRBV5-1 TGCGCCAGCAGCTCGATTCCCAGCAGACTGGGATGGCTAGCGGGGCACAATGAGCAGTTCTTC CASSSIPSRLGWLAGHNEQFF
16 . TRBJ2-1 TRBD1 TRBV7-9 TGTGCCAGCAGCGTTTGGGACAGCAGCTCCTACAATGAGCAGTTCTTC CASSVWDSSSYNEQFF
13 few TRBJ2-5 . TRBV6-5 TGTGCCAGCGGTCTGCGGGGTCAAGAGACCCAGTACTTC CASGLRGQETQYF
15 . TRBJ2-7 TRBD1 TRBV7-9 TGTGCCAGCAGCTTAGGGGACAGGGGCTCCTACGAGCAGTACTTC CASSLGDRGSYEQYF
15 . TRBJ2-5 TRBD2 TRBV6-5 TGTGCCAGCAGTTCCCCCGGGGGGATGCAAGAGACCCAGTACTTC CASSSPGGMQETQYF
14 . TRBJ1-2 TRBD1 TRBV19 TGTGCCAGTAGCCGACAGGGACGGACCTATGGCTACACCTTC CASSRQGRTYGYTF
15 . TRBJ1-6 . TRBV5-6 TGTGCCAGCAGCTTGGGGAGCTCCTATAATTCACCCCTCCACTTT CASSLGSSYNSPLHF
15 . TRBJ2-7 TRBD2 TRBV6-6 TGTGCCAGCAGCCCCGGGACTAGCGGGCACTACGAGCAGTACTTC CASSPGTSGHYEQYF
12 once TRBJ2-7 TRBD1 TRBV30 TGTGCCTGGAGTGCGACAGGGAGCGAGCAGTACTTC CAWSATGSEQYF
15 few TRBJ1-3 . TRBV11-2 TGTGCCAGCGCGACAGGCACTAGCTCTGGAAACACCATATATTTT CASATGTSSGNTIYF
14 . TRBJ2-7 TRBD1 TRBV19 TGTGCCAGTAGTATCGGACAGGGTCTCTACGAGCAGTACTTC CASSIGQGLYEQYF
15 . TRBJ1-1 TRBD1 TRBV10-3 TGTGCCATCAGTGATCGGGACAGGGAGGGCCCTGAAGCTTTCTTT CAISDRDREGPEAFF
15 . TRBJ1-6 . TRBV7-6 TGTGCCAGCAGCTTATTTTTGGCTGCTAATTCACCCCTCCACTTT CASSLFLAANSPLHF
13 . TRBJ2-2 . TRBV11-1 TGTGCCAGCAGCGGCAGGGATACCGGGGAGCTGTTTTTT CASSGRDTGELFF
13 . TRBJ2-7 TRBD2 TRBV29-1 TGCAGCGTTATGTCAGCGGGGGCCTACGAGCAGTACTTC CSVMSAGAYEQYF
14 . TRBJ2-5 TRBD2 TRBV2 TGTGCCAGCAGTGGGACTAGCTCCCAAGAGACCCAGTACTTC CASSGTSSQETQYF
13 few TRBJ2-5 . TRBV7-2 TGTGCCAGCAGCTTAGTGCGGCAAGAGACCCAGTACTTC CASSLVRQETQYF
13 . TRBJ1-2 . TRBV9 TGTGCCAGCAGCGAGACAGGTGCCTATGGCTACACCTTC CASSETGAYGYTF
16 once TRBJ1-1 . TRBV21-1 TGTGCCAGCAGCACCGGCGAAGGGGGCGGGATCACTGAAGCTTTCTTT CASSTGEGGGITEAFF
14 few TRBJ1-6 . TRBV15 TGTGCCACCAGCAAAGGGAGTGGTAATTCACCCCTCCACTTT CATSKGSGNSPLHF
13 few TRBJ2-5 . TRBV6-5 TGTGCCAGCGCAGTCCTTTCTGGAGAGACCCAGTACTTC CASAVLSGETQYF